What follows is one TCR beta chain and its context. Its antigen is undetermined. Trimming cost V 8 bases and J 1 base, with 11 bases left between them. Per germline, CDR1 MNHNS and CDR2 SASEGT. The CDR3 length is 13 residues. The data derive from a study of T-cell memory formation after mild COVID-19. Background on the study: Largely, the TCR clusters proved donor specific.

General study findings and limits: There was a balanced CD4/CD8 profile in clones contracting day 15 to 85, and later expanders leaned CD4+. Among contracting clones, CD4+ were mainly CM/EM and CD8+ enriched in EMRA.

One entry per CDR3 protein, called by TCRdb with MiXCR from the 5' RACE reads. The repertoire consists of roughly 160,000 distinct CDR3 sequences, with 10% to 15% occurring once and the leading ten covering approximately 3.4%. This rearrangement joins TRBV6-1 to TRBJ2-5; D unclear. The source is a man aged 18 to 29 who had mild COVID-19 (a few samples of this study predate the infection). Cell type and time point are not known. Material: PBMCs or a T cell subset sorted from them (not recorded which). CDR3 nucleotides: TGTGCCAGCTTTAGAGACCCCCAAGAGACCCAGTACTTC. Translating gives CASFRDPQETQYF.